This T cell receptor (beta chain) was recorded in a study of blood T cell repertoires in COVID-19. Looking at the study overall: The origin of the acute and convalescent COVID-19 samples was the United States, Italy and Spain. PBMCs, B-cell-depleted T cells, or T cells provided the cDNA or gDNA that made up the material.

Under the authors' procedure: Using reference gene primer amplification, nucleated cell counts were estimated. Some clones are missing from TCRdb's copy, which holds only in-frame ones; the method was immunoSEQ multiplex PCR. V and J calls and clone size are copied from that table; D and trimming were computed from the DNA. This table holds around 100,000 clones, 75% to 90% found once. In regard to this clone: Within the sample, other DNA sequences also encode this same CDR3.

Germline lookup yields CDR1 LGHDT and CDR2 YNNKEL (reference sequence). This CDR3 contains 12 residues. Trimming pared 4 bases from V and 5 bases from J, leaving 6 bases between. Sequenced: peripheral blood. The V gene is TRBV3-1 (or the pseudogene TRBV3-2), the J gene TRBJ1-5; D remains ambiguous. The source is a man aged 65-85 years with acute or convalescent COVID-19. The CDR3 DNA reads TGTGCCAGCAGCCGCCAGGATCAGCCCCAGCATTTT. It translates to CASSRQDQPQHF.